Here is one T cell receptor (beta chain) with its context. Antigen unknown. The sample originates from a study of cytomegalovirus exposure and HLA in healthy donors. PCR used 60 Vbeta primers and 13 Jbeta primers. Only in-frame clones appear in the TCRdb table, and some are missing; sequencing was by immunoSEQ multiplex PCR. The repertoire holds just under 250,000 clones, with about 81% as singletons. The germline V gene encodes CDR1 MNHEY and CDR2 SMNVEV (reference sequence). V lost 0 bases and J lost 4; bases outside the gene matches: 18. The CDR3 is 20 amino acids. Findings of the study overall: There were around 160 TCR beta chains listed as cytomegalovirus-associated. Across donors, sequencing depth was assumed by presence/absence analyses to be roughly uniform.

Sequenced material: PBMCs. This clonotype originated in a woman aged 40 to 50 in good health and CMV-seropositive. This chain joins TRBV27 and TRBJ1-2, with TRBD1 identical over 9 bases. The CDR3 coding sequence is TGTGCCAGCAGTTTATCGCTACCCCTCTCAACAGGGGGCGCCGGCTATGGCTACACCTTC. Translation: CASSLSLPLSTGGAGYGYTF.